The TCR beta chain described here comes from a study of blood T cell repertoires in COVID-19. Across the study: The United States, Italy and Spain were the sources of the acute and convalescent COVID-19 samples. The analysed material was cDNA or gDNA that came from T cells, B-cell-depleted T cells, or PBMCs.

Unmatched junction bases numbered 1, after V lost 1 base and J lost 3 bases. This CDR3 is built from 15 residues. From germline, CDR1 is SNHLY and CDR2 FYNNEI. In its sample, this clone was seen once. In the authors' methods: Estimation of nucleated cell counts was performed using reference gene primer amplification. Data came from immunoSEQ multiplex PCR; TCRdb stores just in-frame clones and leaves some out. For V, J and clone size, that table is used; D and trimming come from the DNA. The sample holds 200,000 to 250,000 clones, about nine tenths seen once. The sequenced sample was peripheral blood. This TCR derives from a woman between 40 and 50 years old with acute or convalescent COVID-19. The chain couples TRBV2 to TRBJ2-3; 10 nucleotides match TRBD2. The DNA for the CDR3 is TGTGCCAGCAGTGAAGAACTAGCGGGGACAGATACGCAGTATTTT. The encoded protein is CASSEELAGTDTQYF.